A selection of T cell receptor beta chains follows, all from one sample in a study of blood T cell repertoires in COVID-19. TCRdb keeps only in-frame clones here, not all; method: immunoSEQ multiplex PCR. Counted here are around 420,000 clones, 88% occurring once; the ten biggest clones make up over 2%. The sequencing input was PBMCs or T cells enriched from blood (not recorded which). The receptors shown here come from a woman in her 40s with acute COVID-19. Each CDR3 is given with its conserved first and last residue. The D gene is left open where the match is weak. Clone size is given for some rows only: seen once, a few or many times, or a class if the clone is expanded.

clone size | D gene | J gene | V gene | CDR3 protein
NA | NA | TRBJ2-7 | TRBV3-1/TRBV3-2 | CASSHAPDFPHEQYF
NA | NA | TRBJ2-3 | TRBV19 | CASSILSGDTQYF
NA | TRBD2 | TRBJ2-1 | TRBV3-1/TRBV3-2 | CASSPHLAGTPNEQFF
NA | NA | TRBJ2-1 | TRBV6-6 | CASSFGLFAYNEQFF
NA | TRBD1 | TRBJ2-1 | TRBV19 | CASSITGANEQFF
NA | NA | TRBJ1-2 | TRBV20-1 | CSAGGNYGYTF
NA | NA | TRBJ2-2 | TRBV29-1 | CSVALVNTGELFF
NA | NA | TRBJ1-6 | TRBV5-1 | CASSWDIRGRNSPLHF
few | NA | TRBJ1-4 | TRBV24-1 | CATSDLPFGQMFF
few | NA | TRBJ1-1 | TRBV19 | CASSIIDKNTEAFF
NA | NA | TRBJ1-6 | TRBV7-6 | CASSRTINSPLHF
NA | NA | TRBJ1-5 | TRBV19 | CASSQDRSQHF
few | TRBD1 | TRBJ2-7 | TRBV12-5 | CASGTTGQPPYEQYF
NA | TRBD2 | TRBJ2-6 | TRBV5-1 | CASSRSGGSGANVLTF
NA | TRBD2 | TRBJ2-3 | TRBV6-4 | CASSDSGYPAGGTQYF
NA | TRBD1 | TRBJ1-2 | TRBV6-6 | CASDRGRDYGYTF
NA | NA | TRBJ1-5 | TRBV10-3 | CAISSQVGQPQHF
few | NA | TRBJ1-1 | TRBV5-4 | CASSSLQGTEAFF
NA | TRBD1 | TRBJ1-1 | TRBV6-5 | CASSRGTGAFTEAFF
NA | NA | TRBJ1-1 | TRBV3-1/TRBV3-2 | CASSQGSGVVTEAFF
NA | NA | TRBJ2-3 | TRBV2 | CASRADSTDTQYF
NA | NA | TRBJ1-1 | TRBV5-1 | CASSLATTGTNTEAFF
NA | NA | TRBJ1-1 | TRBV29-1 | CSVDRVEAFF
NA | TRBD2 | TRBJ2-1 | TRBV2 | CASSEWLAGGRSYNEQFF
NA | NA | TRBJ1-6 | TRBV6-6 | CASSWAGDNSPLHF
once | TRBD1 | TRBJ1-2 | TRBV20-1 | CSASGGAGYTF
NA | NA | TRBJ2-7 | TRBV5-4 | CASSSGQTYEQYF
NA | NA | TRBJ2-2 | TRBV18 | CASSPGQSNTGELFF
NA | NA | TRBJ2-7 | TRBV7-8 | CASSNSREREQYF
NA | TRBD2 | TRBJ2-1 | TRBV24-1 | CATSDFETSGLSYNEQFF
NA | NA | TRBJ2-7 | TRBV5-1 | CASSGQGLVYEQYF
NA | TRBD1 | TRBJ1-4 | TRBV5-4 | CASSRIDRGGNEKLFF
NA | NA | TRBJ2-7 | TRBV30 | CAWSTGTYEQYF
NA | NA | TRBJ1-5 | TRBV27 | CASSLSFRYSNQPQHF
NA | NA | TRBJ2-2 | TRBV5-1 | CASSQGQTYTGELFF
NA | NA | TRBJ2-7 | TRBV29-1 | CSAMGGTYEQYF
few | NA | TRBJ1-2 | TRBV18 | CASSPTADYGYTF
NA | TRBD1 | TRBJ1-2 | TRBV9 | CASSLTGEGYTF
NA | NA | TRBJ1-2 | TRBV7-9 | CASSSGPLAGSSFYGYTF
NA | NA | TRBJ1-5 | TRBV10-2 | CASSLQGEGNQPQHF
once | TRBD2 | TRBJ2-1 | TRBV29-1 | CSVEQVLAKYYNEQFF
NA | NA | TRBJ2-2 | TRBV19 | CASSTLDRTANTGELFF